This T cell receptor beta chain is from a study of cytomegalovirus exposure and HLA in healthy donors. Losses at the gene ends were 3 bases for V and 4 bases for J; bases not matched to a gene: 16. The CDR3 loop spans 18 amino acids. Germline CDR1 SGHNT, CDR2 YYREEE (reference sequence). Of note for this clone: The antigen is unknown.

Study-wide findings and caveats: Rarity held for most TCR sequences, but there were some public TCRs that occurred in many donors.

Primers for the PCR totalled 60 Vbeta and 13 Jbeta. Data came from immunoSEQ multiplex PCR; TCRdb stores just in-frame clones and leaves some out. In the table there are 200,000 or so clones, 65% to 85% of which are singletons. The V and J genes are TRBV5-4 and TRBJ1-2, with TRBD1 identical over 9 bases. The sample taken for sequencing was PBMCs. This TCR was sampled from a man aged 45-60 years in good health and CMV-seronegative. The CDR3 bases are TGTGCCAGCAGCTGGGAGACAGGGGGGCATAGTTGGGTCTATGGCTACACCTTC. Its protein product is CASSWETGGHSWVYGYTF.